The 14 T cell receptor beta chains listed next were all sequenced from one sample in a study of prognosis after radiotherapy for stage I lung cancer. Researchers used two-round multiplex PCR to amplify TCR beta CDR3 starting from genomic DNA. Used in first-round PCR were primers specific to each TRBV and TRBJ gene. From the multiplex PCR reads, TCRdb called clonotypes with MiXCR, one entry per CDR3 protein. The sample lists over 8,500 distinct CDR3 sequences; over 50% were seen once. Specimen: PBMCs, collected before or after stereotactic body radiation therapy (not recorded which). The receptor source for this set is a donor aged 50 or older with non-small cell lung cancer.

There are many counts of this clonotype. This chain connects TRBV11-1 to TRBJ2-5; D uncertain. V was cut by 0 bases and J by 3 bases, with 5 bases left in between. Looked up from germline, CDR1 is SGHAT and CDR2 is FQDESV (reference sequence). The CDR3 runs 13 residues. CDR3 nucleotide sequence: TGTGCCAGCAGCTTAGCGCAGAAAGAGACCCAGTACTTC. It is translated as CASSLAQKETQYF.

This chain joins TRBV11-2 and TRBJ2-1; 13 nucleotides align to TRBD2. Germline CDR1 SGHAT, CDR2 FQNNGV. The CDR3 spans 15 residues. The V segment lost 5 bases and the J segment 14 bases; nucleotides outside the gene matches: 12. This CDR3 is CASSVGTSGTPPKFF. In nucleotides, the CDR3 is TGTGCCAGCAGCGTCGGGACTAGCGGGACTCCACCCAAGTTCTTC.

The chain is built from TRBV10-3 and TRBJ2-3; D might be TRBD2 (6 bases). Germline assignment: CDR1 ENHRY and CDR2 SYGVKD. V shed 0 bases and J shed 4 bases, with 20 bases lying between them. This CDR3 region has 18 residues. DNA for the CDR3: TGTGCCATCAGTGAGTCTCCCCTTTCGGGAGTTCAATCAGATACGCAGTATTTT. As protein: CAISESPLSGVQSDTQYF.

This clonotype was seen once. One base separates it from a far larger clone, so it is likely a read error. The chain couples TRBV6-8 to TRBJ2-3, with TRBD2 matching 11 bases. The CDR3 is made up of 17 amino acids. V lost 4 bases, J lost 2 bases, and 8 bases stayed unmatched. The germline CDR1 and CDR2 sequences are MNHGY and SAAAGT. The CDR3 sequence: CASSSRVLAGVTDTQYF. The CDR3 nucleotides are TGTGCCAGCAGTTCCCGGGTACTAGCGGGAGTCACAGATACGCAGTATTTT.

In regard to this clonotype: At one boundary the junction diverges from the germline segment, which might be a read error. The chain links TRBV6-1 to TRBJ1-1; D remains unclear. The CDR3 has 14 residues. CDR1 MNHNS and CDR2 SASEGT come from the germline V gene. The CDR3 nucleotides are TGTGCCAGCAGGGGTACAACCATGAACACTGAAGCTCTCTTT. Its protein product is CASRGTTMNTEALF.

This clonotype was counted ten times or more. The chain is built from TRBV5-6 and TRBJ1-1, with D uncertain. The CDR3 has 16 residues. V lost 0 bases to trimming and J lost 3 bases, with 15 bases between them. Germline V gene lookup returns CDR1 SGHDT and CDR2 YYEEEE. The CDR3 reads CASSLAVSGDYTEAFF. In nucleotides, the CDR3 is TGTGCCAGCAGCTTGGCCGTTTCCGGGGATTACACTGAAGCTTTCTTT.

This clonotype was seen a single time. This likely traces to a read error, being one base from a far larger clone. The chain couples TRBV6-8 to TRBJ2-6, with D perhaps given as TRBD1 or TRBD2 (5 bases each). Germline V gives CDR1 MNHGY, CDR2 SAAAGT. V lost 7 bases and J 0 bases, leaving 16 bases between the germline ends. This CDR3 is built from 17 residues. CDR3 nucleotide sequence: TGTGCCAGCAATTCCGGGACGGCAATCTCTGGGGCCAACGTCCTGACTTTC. It yields the protein CASNSGTAISGANVLTF.

The chain has TRBV12-3 or TRBV12-4 and TRBJ2-3; possibly TRBD2 for D (6 bases). The CDR3 has 14 residues. V was pared by 6 bases and J by 3 bases, with 13 bases between. The CDR3 sequence is CASSSSASTDTQYF. CDR3 sequence (DNA): TGTGCCAGCAGCTCTAGCGCCTCGACAGATACGCAGTATTTT.

This clonotype is medium-sized. CDR3 loop: CSARDLEEQGQPQHF. The DNA of the CDR3 is TGCAGTGCTAGAGATCTGGAGGAACAGGGACAGCCCCAGCATTTT. The chain joins TRBV20-1 to TRBJ1-5; D may be TRBD1 (6 bases). Trimming took off 0 bases at V and 7 bases at J, with 16 bases between the two ends. Germline values: CDR1 DFQATT, CDR2 SNEGSKA (reference sequence). This CDR3 has 15 amino acids.

This clonotype is judged medium-sized. The rearrangement uses TRBV24-1 and TRBJ2-2, with a tentative D call TRBD1 (5 bases). Germline V gives CDR1 KGHDR, CDR2 SFDVKD. V was cut by 12 bases and J by 4 bases, with 11 bases left in between. The CDR3 has 12 residues. The CDR3 DNA is TGTGCCGCAGGGCAGGGCACCGGGGAGCTGTTTTTT. It is translated as CAAGQGTGELFF.

This clonotype occurred once. V usage is TRBV10-3 and J usage is TRBJ1-1, with a weak D call TRBD1 (5 bases). The CDR3 runs to 14 residues. Trimming left V 7 bases short and J 0 bases short, with 12 bases between. Germline-derived CDR1 and CDR2 are ENHRY and SYGVKD. CDR3 sequence reads: CAIKKYRLNTEAFF. The CDR3 DNA is TGTGCCATCAAGAAGTACAGGTTGAACACTGAAGCTTTCTTT.

Concerning this clonotype itself: A much larger clone lies one base from this, so it may be a read error. The genes are TRBV25-1 and TRBJ1-1; D not resolved. This CDR3 spans 14 amino acids. Germline CDR1 and CDR2: MGHDK and SYGVNS. The CDR3 DNA is TGTGCCGGCAGTGAGGTGGGCATGAACACTGAAGCTTTCTTT. Its protein is CAGSEVGMNTEAFF.

The chain couples TRBV7-3 to TRBJ2-1; the match to TRBD2 covers 7 bases. Germline CDR1 SGHTA, CDR2 FQGTGA. V shed 3 bases and J 3 bases; nucleotides not matched to a gene: 5. The CDR3 covers 15 residues. The CDR3 sequence: CASSLGTTHYNEQFF. The CDR3 DNA sequence: TGTGCCAGCAGCTTGGGGACTACCCACTACAATGAGCAGTTCTTC. Looking up the rest from reference TRBV7-3 and TRBJ2-1 gives the full variable domain: GAGVSQTPSNKVTEKGKYVELRCDPISGHTALYWYRQSLGQGPEFLIYFQGTGAADDSGLPNDRFFAVRPEGSVSTLKIQRTERGDSAVYLCASSLGTTHYNEQFFGPGTRLTVL.

This clonotype is classed as medium-sized. J is TRBJ1-2 and V is TRBV15; 9 bases agree with TRBD1. The CDR3 runs to 13 residues. V lost 8 bases, J lost 4 bases, and 5 bases stayed unmatched. CDR1 is LNHNV, CDR2 YYDKDF, per germline (reference sequence). The DNA of the CDR3 is TGTGCCACCGGGGACAGGGTGGTCTATGGCTACACCTTC. This translates into CATGDRVVYGYTF.